This record covers a single T cell receptor (beta chain). In the authors' methods: Estimation of nucleated cell counts relied on the amplification of reference gene primers. Only in-frame clones appear in the TCRdb table, and some are missing; sequencing was by immunoSEQ multiplex PCR. The V and J calls and the clone size are those of that table, but D and trimming were determined from the DNA. The sample lists roughly 100,000 clones; roughly nine tenths were seen once. CDR1 SGHTA and CDR2 FQGNSA come from the germline V gene. The CDR3 is made up of 15 amino acids. V lost 2 bases, J lost 6 bases, and 5 bases stayed unmatched. The sample originates from a study of blood T cell repertoires in COVID-19. Study as a whole: Material from acute and convalescent COVID-19 was sourced from the United States, Italy and Spain. PBMCs, B-cell-depleted T cells, or T cells were the source of the cDNA or gDNA that made up the material.

The genes are TRBV7-2 and TRBJ2-1; 9 positions agree with TRBD2. The sample comprised peripheral blood. This sequence originates from a man aged 50-60 years with active COVID-19. The CDR3 DNA follows: TGTGCCAGCAGCTTAAAGCGGGGGGCTGTCAATGAGCAGTTCTTC. Its protein is CASSLKRGAVNEQFF. Combining the CDR3 with reference TRBV7-2 and TRBJ2-1 gives the whole variable domain GAGVSQSPSNKVTEKGKDVELRCDPISGHTALYWYRQSLGQGLEFLIYFQGNSAPDKSGLPSDRFSAERTGGSVSTLTIQRTQQEDSAVYLCASSLKRGAVNEQFFGPGTRLTVL.